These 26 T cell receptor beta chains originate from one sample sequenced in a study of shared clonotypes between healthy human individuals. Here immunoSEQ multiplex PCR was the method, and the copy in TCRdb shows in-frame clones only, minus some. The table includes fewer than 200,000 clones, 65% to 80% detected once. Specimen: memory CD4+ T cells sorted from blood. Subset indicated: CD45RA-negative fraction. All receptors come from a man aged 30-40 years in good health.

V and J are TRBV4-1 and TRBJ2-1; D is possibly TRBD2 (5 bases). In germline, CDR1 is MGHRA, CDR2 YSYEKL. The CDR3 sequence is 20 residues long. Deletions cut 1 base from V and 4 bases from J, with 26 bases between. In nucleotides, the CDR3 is TGCGCCAGCAGCCAAGGAGGCCCGACACACCCAGAGCGGTCGTACAATGAGCAGTTCTTC. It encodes CASSQGGPTHPERSYNEQFF.

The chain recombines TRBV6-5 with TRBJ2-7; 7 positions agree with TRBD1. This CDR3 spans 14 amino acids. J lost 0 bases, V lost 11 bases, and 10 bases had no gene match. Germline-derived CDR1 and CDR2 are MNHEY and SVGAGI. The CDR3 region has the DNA TGTGCCGTAGGGGGCGGACCTAGCTCCTACGAGCAGTACTTC. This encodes CAVGGGPSSYEQYF.

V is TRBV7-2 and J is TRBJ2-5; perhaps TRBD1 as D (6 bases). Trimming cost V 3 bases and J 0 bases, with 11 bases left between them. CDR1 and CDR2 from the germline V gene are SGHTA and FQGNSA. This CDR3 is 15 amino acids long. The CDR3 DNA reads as TGTGCCAGCAGCTTGTGGGGACAAAACCAAGAGACCCAGTACTTC. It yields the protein CASSLWGQNQETQYF.

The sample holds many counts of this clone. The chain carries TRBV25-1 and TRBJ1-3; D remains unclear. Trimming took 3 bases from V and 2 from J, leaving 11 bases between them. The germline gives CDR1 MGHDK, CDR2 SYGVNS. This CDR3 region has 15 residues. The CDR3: CASSDGVFAGNTIYF. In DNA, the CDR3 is TGTGCCAGCAGTGATGGAGTTTTTGCTGGAAACACCATATATTTT. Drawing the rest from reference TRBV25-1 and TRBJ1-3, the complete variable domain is EADIYQTPRYLVIGTGKKITLECSQTMGHDKMYWYQQDPGMELHLIHYSYGVNSTEKGDLSSESTVSRIRTEHFPLTLESARPSHTSQYLCASSDGVFAGNTIYFGEGSWLTVV.

Written as DNA, the CDR3 is TGTGCCAGCAGCTTTATGCAGGGGGTCTACAATGAGCAGTTCTTC. This codes for CASSFMQGVYNEQFF. The chain carries TRBV11-3 and TRBJ2-1; 7 bases are a match to TRBD1. The germline V gene encodes CDR1 SGHNT and CDR2 YENEEA. The trim removed 3 bases at V and 3 bases at J, leaving 5 bases unmatched. The CDR3 has 15 amino acids.

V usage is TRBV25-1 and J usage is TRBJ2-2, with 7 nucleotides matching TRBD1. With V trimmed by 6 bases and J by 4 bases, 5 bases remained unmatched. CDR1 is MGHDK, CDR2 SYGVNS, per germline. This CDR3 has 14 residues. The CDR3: CASSNYRGTGELFF. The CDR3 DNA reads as TGTGCCAGCAGCAACTACAGGGGCACCGGGGAGCTGTTTTTT.

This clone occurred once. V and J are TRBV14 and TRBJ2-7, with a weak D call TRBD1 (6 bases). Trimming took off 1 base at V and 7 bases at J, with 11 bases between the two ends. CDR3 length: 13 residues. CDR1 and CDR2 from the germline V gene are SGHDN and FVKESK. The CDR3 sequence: CASSQGQGWEQYF. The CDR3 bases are TGTGCCAGCAGCCAAGGGCAGGGGTGGGAGCAGTACTTC.

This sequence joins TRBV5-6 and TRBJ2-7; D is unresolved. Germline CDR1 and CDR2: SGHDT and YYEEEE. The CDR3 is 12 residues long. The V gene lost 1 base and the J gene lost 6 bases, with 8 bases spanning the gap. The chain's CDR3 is CASSLITAEQYF. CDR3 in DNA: TGTGCCAGCAGCTTGATAACAGCCGAGCAGTACTTC.

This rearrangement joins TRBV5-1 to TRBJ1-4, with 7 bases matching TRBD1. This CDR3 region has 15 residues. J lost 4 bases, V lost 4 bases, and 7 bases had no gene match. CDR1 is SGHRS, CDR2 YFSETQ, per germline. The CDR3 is CASSPWTGGNEKLFF. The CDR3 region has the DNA TGCGCCAGCAGCCCCTGGACAGGCGGTAATGAAAAACTGTTTTTT.

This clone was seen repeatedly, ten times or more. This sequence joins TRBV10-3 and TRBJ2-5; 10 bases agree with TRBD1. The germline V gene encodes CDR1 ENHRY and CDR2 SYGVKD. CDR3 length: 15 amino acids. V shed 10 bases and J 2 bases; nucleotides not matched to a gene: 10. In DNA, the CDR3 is TGTGCCACCAACGAAGGACAGGGGGGACAAGAGACCCAGTACTTC. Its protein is CATNEGQGGQETQYF.

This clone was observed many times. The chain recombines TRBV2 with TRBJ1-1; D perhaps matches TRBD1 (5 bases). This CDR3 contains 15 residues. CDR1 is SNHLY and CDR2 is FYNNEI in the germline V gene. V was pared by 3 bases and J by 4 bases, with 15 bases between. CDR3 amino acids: CASSEIGDGGTEAFF. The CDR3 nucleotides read TGTGCCAGCAGTGAGATTGGAGACGGGGGCACTGAAGCTTTCTTT.

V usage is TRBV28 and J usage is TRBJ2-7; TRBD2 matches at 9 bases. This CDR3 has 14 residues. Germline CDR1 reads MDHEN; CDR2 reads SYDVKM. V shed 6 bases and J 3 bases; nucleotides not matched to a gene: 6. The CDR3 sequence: CASSRLADGYEQYF. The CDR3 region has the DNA TGTGCCAGCAGCAGACTAGCGGACGGCTACGAGCAGTACTTC.

This chain's CDR3 is CASSLAVTRTLTPGEQFF. Written as DNA, the CDR3 is TGTGCCAGCAGCTTGGCCGTTACGAGAACCCTCACCCCTGGAGAGCAGTTCTTC. V usage is TRBV4-2 and J usage is TRBJ2-1; no clear D gene. Germline lookup yields CDR1 LGHNA and CDR2 YNFKEQ. There are 18 residues in the CDR3. Between the trimmed V and J ends, which lost 5 bases and 10 bases, there was a span of 30 bases.

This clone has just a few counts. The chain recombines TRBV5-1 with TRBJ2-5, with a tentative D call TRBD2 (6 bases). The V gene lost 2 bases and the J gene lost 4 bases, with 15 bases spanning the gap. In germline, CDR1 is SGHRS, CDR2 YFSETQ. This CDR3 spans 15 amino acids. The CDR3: CASSFSGDGTETQYF. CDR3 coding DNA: TGCGCCAGCAGCTTCTCGGGGGATGGTACAGAGACCCAGTACTTC.

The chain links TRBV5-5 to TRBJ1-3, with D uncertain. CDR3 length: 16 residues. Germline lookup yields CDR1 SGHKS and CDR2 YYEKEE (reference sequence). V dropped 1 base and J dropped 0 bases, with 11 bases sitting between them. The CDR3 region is CASSLLARSSGNTIYF. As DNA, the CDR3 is TGTGCCAGCAGCTTGCTAGCGAGGAGCTCTGGAAACACCATATATTTT.

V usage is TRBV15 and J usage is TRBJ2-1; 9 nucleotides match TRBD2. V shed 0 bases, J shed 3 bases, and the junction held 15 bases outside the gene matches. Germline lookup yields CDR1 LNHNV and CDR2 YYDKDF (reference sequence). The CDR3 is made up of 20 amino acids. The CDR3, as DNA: TGTGCCACCAGCAGAGATCTGTTATCGTCGGCGGGAGGGAGCTACAATGAGCAGTTCTTC. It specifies CATSRDLLSSAGGSYNEQFF.

The CDR3 here is CASSLAQGRGGELFF. The DNA for the CDR3 is TGTGCCAGCAGCTTAGCCCAAGGGAGGGGCGGGGAGCTGTTTTTT. The chain joins TRBV11-2 to TRBJ2-2; 7 bases fit TRBD2. CDR1 SGHAT and CDR2 FQNNGV come from the germline V gene. The CDR3 is made up of 15 amino acids. Unmatched junction bases numbered 6, after V lost 1 base and J lost 7 bases.

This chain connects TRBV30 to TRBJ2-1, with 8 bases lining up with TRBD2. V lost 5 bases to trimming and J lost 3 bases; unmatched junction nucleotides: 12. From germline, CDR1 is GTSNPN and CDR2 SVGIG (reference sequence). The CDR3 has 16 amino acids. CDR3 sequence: CAWVPRLAPYYNEQFF. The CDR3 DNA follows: TGTGCCTGGGTCCCGAGACTAGCGCCCTACTACAATGAGCAGTTCTTC.

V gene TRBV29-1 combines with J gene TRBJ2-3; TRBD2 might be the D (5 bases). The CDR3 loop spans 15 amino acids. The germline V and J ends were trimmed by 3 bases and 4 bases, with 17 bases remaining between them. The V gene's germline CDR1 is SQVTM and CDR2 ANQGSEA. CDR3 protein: CSVDRFGKVADTQYF. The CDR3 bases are TGCAGCGTTGACCGATTCGGGAAGGTCGCAGATACGCAGTATTTT.

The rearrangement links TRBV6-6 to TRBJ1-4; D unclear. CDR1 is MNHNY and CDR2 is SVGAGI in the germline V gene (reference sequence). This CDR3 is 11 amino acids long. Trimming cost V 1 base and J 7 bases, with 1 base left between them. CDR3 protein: CASSYFEKLFF. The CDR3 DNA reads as TGTGCCAGCAGTTACTTTGAAAAACTGTTTTTT.

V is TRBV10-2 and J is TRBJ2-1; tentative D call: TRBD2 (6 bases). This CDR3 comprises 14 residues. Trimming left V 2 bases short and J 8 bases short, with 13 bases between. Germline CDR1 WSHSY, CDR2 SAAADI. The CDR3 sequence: CASSEIGLTDEQFF. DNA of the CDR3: TGCGCCAGCAGTGAGATAGGACTAACCGATGAGCAGTTCTTC.

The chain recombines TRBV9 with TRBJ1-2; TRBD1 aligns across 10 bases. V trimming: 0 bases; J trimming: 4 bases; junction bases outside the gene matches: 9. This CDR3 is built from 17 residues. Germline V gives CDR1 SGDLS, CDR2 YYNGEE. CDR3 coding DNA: TGTGCCAGCAGCGTAGAGCCGACAGGGGGCGTCAGCTATGGCTACACCTTC. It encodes CASSVEPTGGVSYGYTF.

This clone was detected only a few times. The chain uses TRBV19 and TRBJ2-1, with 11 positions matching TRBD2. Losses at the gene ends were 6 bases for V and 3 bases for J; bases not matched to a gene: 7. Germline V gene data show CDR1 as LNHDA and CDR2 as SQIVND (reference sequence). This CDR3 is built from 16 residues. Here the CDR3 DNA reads TGTGCCAGTAGAAAGCCGGGACTAGCGGACTACAATGAGCAGTTCTTC. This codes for CASRKPGLADYNEQFF.

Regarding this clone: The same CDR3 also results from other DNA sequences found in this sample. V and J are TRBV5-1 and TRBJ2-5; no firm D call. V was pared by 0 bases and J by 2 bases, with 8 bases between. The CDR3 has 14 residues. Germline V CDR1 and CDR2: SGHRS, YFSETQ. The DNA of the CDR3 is TGCGCCAGCAGCTTGGGGGCTAGTCAAGAGACCCAGTACTTC. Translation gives CASSLGASQETQYF.

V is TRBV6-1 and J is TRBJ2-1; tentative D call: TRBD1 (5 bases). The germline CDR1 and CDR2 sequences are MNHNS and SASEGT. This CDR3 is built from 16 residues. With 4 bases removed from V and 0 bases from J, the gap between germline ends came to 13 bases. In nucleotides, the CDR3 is TGTGCCAGCAGTGCGACAGTCTCGAGCTCCTACAATGAGCAGTTCTTC. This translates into CASSATVSSSYNEQFF.

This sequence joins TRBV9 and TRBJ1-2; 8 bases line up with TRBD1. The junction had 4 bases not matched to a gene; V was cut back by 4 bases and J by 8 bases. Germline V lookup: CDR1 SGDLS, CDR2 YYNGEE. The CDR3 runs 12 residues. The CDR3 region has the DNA TGTGCCAGCAGCACAGGGGGTGTCGGCTACACCTTC. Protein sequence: CASSTGGVGYTF.